In this sample, the clone carrying this TCR beta chain turned up a few times. This sample's TCRbeta library carried unique molecular identifier barcodes. TCRdb fed the PCR reads into MiXCR, producing one record per CDR3 protein. The repertoire consists of about 540,000 distinct CDR3 sequences, with around 20% occurring once and the leading ten covering around 3.3%. Trimming shortened V by 9 bases and J by 3 bases, and 18 bases separated the two germline ends. The germline CDR1 and CDR2 sequences are MNHNS and SASEGT. This CDR3 region has 15 residues. The sample is drawn from a study of T-cell reconstitution after alpha-beta-depleted transplantation in children.

The chain employs TRBV6-1 and TRBJ2-1; D gene uncertain. Sequenced here: PBMCs from the stem cell graft donor, sampled from the stem cell graft. The TCR comes from a human donor who donated a stem cell graft to a child with acute lymphoblastic leukemia. In DNA, the CDR3 is TGTGCCAGTTCTGAAGGCGGAAGTAACTACAATGAGCAGTTCTTC. Translating gives CASSEGGSNYNEQFF.